This T cell receptor (beta chain) is drawn from a study of spatial heterogeneity in lung cancer (dated by TCRdb to 2018 to 2020). For the study in its entirety: Beta-chain transcripts were consistently detected in greater numbers than alpha-chain transcripts, which likely reflected higher beta-chain transcript abundance. Both alpha and beta chains were TCR-sequenced in roughly 200 tumor regions, 64 matched nontumor lung samples and approximately 50 PBMC samples obtained at surgery. In non-small cell lung cancer, the study made a quantitative comparison of TCR alpha and beta repertoires among multiple tumor regions, matched nontumor lung and blood. TCR repertoire features were related to nonsynonymous mutation counts determined by whole-exome sequencing of tumor tissue. In the raw uncorrected reads, each unique combination of TCR and UMI appeared more than ten times on average.

The time point label here, explained by the study, means: sample taken at primary tumor resection. Samples were obtained from fewer than 80 patients with early-stage, untreated non-small cell lung cancer from the lung TRACERx cohort. TCR sequencing used whole RNA extracted from tumor and nontumor lung tissue, or from cryopreserved PBMC samples, without cell sorting. Patients were selected for TCR sequencing only if sufficient RNA was available from at least two tumor regions. Libraries were constructed by 5' RACE. The data were produced on a NextSeq 500. The TCR library protocol attached a unique molecular identifier to each TCR cDNA molecule to allow correction of PCR and sequencing errors. Processing in the source paper ran as follows. TCR identification, UMI-based error correction and CDR3 extraction were performed with Decombinator tools. Expanded TCRs were defined as those above a frequency of 2 per 1,000, corresponding to the top 1% of the tumor frequency distribution. Each repertoire was subsampled 100 times to 5,000 TCRs, after which Renyi diversity was computed with the R vegan package. To build CDR3 similarity networks, amino acid triplet string-kernel similarity was used, and CDR3s were connected when their pairwise similarity was above 0.82. Starting from the raw public reads, TCRdb applied fastp trimming at Q25, assembled clones with MiXCR and retained in-frame beta chains. Identical CDR3 protein sequences are pooled into one entry, listed with their most common genes and DNA. The V and J calls here are based on TCRdb, not the publication. This sample gives approximately 21,000 distinct CDR3 sequences in total; 3% to 4% of them show up just once. The ten largest make up 29% of the sample.

This clonotype was found many times. Its antigen remains undetermined. The sample holds no much larger clone one base away, and base qualities are not on file. The investigation overall reported the following: Ubiquitous expanded tumor TCRs showed up in blood more often at tumor resection than at routine follow-up. Confirming at a functional level the hypothesis that regional TCRs recognize regional mutations was considered to require additional single-cell paired TCR alpha and beta sequencing.

The germline V gene (reference sequence) yields SEHNR for CDR1 and FQNEAQ for CDR2. Trimming accounts for 5 bases at V and 6 bases at J, while the number of junction bases matched to no gene is 9. Taken from cysteine to phenylalanine, the CDR3 has 15 residues. The sequence is cut down to CDR3 DNA, 45 bases in frame from base 1. Sequences were derived from PBMCs, sampled at surgery. The chain is made from TRBV7-9 and TRBJ2-1; 8 bases in the junction line up with TRBD1. The TCR originated in a female donor with early-stage non-small cell lung cancer. CDR3 sequence: CASSTGSGGSNEQFF. The nucleotides read TGTGCCAGCAGCACCGGGTCAGGGGGCTCCAATGAGCAGTTCTTC.